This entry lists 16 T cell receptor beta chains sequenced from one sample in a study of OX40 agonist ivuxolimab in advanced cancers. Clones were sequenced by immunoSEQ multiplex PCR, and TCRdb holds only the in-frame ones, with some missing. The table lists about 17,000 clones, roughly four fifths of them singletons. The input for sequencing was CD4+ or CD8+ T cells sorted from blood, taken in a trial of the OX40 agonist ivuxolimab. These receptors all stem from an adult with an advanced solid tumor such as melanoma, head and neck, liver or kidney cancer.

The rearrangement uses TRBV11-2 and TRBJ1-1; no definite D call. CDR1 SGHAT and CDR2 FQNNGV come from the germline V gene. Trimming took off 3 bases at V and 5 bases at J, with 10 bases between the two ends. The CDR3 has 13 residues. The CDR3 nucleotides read TGTGCCAGCAGCTTCATGGGCCGGACTGAAGCTTTCTTT. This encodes CASSFMGRTEAFF.

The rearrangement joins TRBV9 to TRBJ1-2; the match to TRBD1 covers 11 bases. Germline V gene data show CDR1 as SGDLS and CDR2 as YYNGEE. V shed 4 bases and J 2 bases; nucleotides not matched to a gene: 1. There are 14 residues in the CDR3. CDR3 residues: CASSRTGGNYGYTF. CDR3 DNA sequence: TGTGCCAGCAGCAGGACAGGGGGCAACTATGGCTACACCTTC.

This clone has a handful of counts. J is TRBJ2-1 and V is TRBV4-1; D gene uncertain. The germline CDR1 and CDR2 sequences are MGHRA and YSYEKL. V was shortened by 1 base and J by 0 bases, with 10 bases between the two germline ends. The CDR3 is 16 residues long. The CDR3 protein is CASSQVNMVSYNEQFF. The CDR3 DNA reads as TGCGCCAGCAGCCAAGTAAACATGGTCTCCTACAATGAGCAGTTCTTC.

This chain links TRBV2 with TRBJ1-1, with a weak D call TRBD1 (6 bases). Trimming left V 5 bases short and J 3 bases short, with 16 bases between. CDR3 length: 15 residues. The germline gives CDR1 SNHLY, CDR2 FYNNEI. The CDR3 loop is CASSRDTLGDTEAFF. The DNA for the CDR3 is TGTGCCAGCAGTCGGGACACCCTAGGGGACACTGAAGCTTTCTTT.

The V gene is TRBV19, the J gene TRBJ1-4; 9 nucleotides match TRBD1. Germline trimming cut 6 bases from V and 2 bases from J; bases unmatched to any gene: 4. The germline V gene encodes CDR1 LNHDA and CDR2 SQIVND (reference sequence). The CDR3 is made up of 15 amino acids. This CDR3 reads CASRSGTGTNEKLFF. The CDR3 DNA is TGTGCCAGTAGGTCCGGGACAGGGACTAATGAAAAACTGTTTTTT.

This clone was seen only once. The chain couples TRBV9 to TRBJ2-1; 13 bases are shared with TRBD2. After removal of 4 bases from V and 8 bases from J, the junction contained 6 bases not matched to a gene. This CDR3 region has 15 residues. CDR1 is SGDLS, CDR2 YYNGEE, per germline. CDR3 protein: CASSWGTSGTDEQFF. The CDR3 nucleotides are TGTGCCAGCAGCTGGGGGACTAGCGGGACCGATGAGCAGTTCTTC.

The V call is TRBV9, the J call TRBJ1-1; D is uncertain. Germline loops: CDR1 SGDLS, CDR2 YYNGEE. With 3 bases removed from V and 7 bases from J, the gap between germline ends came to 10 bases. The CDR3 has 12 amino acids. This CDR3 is CASSDDGREAFF. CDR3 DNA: TGTGCCAGCAGCGACGACGGGCGTGAAGCTTTCTTT.

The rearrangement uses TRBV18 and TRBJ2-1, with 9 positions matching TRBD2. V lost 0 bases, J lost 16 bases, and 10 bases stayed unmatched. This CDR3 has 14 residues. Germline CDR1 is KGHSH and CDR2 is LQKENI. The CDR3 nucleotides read TGTGCCAGCTCACCACCGGAGTTAGCGGGAGTTCCTTTCTTC. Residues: CASSPPELAGVPFF.

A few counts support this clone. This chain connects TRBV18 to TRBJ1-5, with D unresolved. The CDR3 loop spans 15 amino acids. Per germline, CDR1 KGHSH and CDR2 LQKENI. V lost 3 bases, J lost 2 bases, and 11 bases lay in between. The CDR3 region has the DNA TGTGCCAGCTCACCGGGCCCAGGAGGCAATCAGCCCCAGCATTTT. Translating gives CASSPGPGGNQPQHF.

CDR3 amino acids: CATSREGERSSPLHF. The CDR3 region has the DNA TGTGCCACCAGCAGAGAAGGGGAGCGAAGTTCACCCCTCCACTTT. The chain has TRBV15 and TRBJ1-6; a weak D match, TRBD1 (5 bases). Trimming took 0 bases from V and 9 from J, leaving 12 bases between them. This CDR3 is 15 amino acids long. Germline loops: CDR1 LNHNV, CDR2 YYDKDF (reference sequence).

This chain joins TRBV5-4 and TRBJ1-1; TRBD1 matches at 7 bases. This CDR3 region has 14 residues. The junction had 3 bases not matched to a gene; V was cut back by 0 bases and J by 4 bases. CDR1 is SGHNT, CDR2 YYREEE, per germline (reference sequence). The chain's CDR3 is CASSLARGPTEAFF. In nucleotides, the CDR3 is TGTGCCAGCAGCTTGGCAAGGGGGCCCACTGAAGCTTTCTTT.

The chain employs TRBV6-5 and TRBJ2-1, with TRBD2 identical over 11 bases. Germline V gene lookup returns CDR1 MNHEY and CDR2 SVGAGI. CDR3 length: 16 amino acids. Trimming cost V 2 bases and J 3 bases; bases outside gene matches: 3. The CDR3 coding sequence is TGTGCCAGCAGTTACCGAGGGACTAGCGGCTACAATGAGCAGTTCTTC. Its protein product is CASSYRGTSGYNEQFF.

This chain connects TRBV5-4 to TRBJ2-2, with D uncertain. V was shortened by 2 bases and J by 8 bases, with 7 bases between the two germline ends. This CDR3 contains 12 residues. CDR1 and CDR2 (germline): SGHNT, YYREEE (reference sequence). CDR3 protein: CASSLTEGELFF. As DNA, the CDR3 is TGTGCCAGCAGCTTAACGGAGGGGGAGCTGTTTTTT.

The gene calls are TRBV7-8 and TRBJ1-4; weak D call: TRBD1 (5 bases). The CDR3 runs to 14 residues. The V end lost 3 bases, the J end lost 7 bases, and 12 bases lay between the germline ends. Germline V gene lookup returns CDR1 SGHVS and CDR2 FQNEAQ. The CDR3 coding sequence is TGTGCCAGCAGCTTTGGGGCAGGGAGTGAAAAACTGTTTTTT. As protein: CASSFGAGSEKLFF.

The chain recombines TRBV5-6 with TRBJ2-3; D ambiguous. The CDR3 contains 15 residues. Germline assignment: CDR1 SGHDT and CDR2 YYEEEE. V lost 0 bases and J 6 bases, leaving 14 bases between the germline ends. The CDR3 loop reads CASSLVTPLGDTQYF. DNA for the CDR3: TGTGCCAGCAGCTTGGTGACCCCACTTGGGGATACGCAGTATTTT.

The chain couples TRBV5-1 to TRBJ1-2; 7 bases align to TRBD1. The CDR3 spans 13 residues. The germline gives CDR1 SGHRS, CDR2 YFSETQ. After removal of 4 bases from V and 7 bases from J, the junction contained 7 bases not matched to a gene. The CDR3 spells CASSQGQLFGYTF. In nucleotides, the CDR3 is TGCGCCAGCAGCCAGGGACAGCTCTTTGGCTACACCTTC.